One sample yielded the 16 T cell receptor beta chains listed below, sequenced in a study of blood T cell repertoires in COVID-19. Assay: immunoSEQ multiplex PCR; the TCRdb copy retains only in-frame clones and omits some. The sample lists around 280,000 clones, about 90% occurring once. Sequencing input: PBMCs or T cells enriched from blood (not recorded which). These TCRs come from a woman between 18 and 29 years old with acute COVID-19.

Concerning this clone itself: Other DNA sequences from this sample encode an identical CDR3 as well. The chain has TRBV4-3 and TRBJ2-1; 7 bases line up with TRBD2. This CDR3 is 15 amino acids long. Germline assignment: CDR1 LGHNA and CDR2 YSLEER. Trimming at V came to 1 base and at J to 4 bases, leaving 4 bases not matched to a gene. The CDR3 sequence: CASSQGSGIYNEQFF. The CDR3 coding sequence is TGCGCCAGCAGCCAAGGCAGCGGGATTTACAATGAGCAGTTCTTC.

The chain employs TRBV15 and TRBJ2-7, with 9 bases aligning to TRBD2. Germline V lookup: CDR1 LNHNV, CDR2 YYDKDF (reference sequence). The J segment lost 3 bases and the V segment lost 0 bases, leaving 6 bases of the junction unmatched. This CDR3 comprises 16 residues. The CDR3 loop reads CATSRDTIAGDYEQYF. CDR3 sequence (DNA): TGTGCCACCAGCAGAGATACAATAGCGGGAGACTACGAGCAGTACTTC.

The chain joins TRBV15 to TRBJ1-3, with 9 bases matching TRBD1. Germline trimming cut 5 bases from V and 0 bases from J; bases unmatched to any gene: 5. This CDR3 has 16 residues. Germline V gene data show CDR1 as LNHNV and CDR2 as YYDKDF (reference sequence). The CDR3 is CATSPTGGFSGNTIYF. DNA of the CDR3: TGTGCCACCAGCCCGACAGGGGGATTCTCTGGAAACACCATATATTTT.

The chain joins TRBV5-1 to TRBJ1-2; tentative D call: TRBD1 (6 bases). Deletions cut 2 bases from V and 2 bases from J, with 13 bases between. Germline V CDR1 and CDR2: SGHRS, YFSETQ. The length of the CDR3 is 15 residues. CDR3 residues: CASSLSKGDNYGYTF. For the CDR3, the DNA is TGCGCCAGCAGCTTAAGTAAGGGGGACAACTATGGCTACACCTTC.

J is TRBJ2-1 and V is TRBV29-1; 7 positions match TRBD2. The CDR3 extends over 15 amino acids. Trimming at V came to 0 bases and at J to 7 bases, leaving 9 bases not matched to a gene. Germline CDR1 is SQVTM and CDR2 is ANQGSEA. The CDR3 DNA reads TGCAGCGTTGAAGATCGGCGCGGGAGATTAAATGAGCAGTTCTTC. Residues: CSVEDRRGRLNEQFF.

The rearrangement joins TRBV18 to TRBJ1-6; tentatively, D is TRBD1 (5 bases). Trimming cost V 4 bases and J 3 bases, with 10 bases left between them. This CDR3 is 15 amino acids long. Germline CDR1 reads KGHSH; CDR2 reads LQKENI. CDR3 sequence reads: CASSLGGSYNSPLHF. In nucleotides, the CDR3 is TGTGCCAGCTCACTCGGGGGGAGCTATAATTCACCCCTCCACTTT.

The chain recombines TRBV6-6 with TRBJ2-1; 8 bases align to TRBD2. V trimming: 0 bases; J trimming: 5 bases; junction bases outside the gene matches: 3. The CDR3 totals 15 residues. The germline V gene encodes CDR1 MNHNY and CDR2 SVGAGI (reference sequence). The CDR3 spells CASSYSAGANNEQFF. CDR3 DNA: TGTGCCAGCAGTTACTCAGCGGGGGCCAACAATGAGCAGTTCTTC.

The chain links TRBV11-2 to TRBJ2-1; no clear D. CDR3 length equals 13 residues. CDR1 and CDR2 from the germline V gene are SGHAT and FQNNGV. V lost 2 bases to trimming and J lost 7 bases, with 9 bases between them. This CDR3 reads CASSLTPRNEQFF. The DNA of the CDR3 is TGTGCCAGCAGCTTAACCCCGAGGAATGAGCAGTTCTTC.

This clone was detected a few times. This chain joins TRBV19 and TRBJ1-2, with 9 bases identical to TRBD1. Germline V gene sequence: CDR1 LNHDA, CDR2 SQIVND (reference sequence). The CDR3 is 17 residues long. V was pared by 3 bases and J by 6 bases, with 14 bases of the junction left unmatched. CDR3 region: CASSIGLATGGYDGYTF. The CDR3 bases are TGTGCCAGTAGTATCGGTCTCGCGACAGGGGGATATGATGGCTACACCTTC.

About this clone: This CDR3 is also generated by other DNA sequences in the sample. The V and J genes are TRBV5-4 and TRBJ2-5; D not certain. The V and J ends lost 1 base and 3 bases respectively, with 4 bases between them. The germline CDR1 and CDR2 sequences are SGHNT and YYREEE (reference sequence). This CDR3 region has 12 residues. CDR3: CASSLREETQYF. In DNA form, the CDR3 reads TGTGCCAGCAGCTTGCGCGAAGAGACCCAGTACTTC.

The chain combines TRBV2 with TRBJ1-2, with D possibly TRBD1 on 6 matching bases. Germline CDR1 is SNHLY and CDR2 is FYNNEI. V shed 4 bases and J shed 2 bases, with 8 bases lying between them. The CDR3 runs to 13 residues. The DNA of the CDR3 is TGTGCCAGCAGTGCAGGGGACAACTATGGCTACACCTTC. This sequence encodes CASSAGDNYGYTF.

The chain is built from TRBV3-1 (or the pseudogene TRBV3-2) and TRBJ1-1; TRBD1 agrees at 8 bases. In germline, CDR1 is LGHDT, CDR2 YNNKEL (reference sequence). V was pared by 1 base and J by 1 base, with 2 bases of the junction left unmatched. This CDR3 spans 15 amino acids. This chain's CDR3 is CASSQAGTGNTEAFF. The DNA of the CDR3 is TGTGCCAGCAGCCAAGCCGGGACAGGGAACACTGAAGCTTTCTTT.

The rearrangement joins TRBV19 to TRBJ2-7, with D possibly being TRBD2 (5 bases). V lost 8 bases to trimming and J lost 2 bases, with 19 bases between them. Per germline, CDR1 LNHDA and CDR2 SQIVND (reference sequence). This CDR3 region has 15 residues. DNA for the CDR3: TGTGCCAGTTCATCGCGGAGGACCCCTCCCTACGAGCAGTACTTC. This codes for CASSSRRTPPYEQYF.

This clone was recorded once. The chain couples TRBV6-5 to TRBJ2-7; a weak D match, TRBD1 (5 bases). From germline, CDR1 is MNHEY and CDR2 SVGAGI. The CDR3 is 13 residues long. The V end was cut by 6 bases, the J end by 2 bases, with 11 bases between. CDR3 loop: CASSKQDAYEQYF. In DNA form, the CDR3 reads TGTGCCAGCAGCAAACAGGATGCCTACGAGCAGTACTTC.

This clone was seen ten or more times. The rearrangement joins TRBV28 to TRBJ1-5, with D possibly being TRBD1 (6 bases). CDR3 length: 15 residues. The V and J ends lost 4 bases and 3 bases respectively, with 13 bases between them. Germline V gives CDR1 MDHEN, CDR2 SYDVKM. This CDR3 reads CASSSGGAYNQPQHF. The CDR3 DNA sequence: TGTGCCAGCAGTTCGGGGGGGGCGTACAATCAGCCCCAGCATTTT.

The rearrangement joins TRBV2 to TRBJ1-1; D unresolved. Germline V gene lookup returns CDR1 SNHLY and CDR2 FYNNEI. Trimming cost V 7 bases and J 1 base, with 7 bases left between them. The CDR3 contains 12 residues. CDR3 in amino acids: CASNIANTEAFF. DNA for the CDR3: TGTGCCAGCAACATAGCGAACACTGAAGCTTTCTTT. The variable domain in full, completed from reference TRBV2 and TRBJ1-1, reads EPEVTQTPSHQVTQMGQEVILRCVPISNHLYFYWYRQILGQKVEFLVSFYNNEISEKSEIFDDQFSVERPDGSNFTLKIRSTKLEDSAMYFCASNIANTEAFFGQGTRLTVV.